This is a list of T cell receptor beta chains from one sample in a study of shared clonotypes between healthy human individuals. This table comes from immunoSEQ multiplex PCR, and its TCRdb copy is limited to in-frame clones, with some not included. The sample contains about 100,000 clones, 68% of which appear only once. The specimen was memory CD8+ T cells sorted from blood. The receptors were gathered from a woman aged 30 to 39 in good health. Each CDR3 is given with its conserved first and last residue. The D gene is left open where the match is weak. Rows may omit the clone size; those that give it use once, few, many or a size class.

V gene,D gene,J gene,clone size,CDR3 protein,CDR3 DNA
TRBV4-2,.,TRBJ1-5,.,CASSQDPTAEESSNQPQHF,TGTGCCAGCAGCCAAGATCCCACCGCAGAGGAGAGTAGCAATCAGCCCCAGCATTTT
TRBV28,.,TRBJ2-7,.,CASSYDGPYEQYF,TGTGCCAGCAGCTATGACGGACCCTACGAGCAGTACTTC
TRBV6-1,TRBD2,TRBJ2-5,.,CASSEGEGPETQYF,TGTGCCAGCAGTGAGGGGGAGGGCCCGGAGACCCAGTACTTC
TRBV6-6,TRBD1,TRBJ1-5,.,CASSDGTGTAQPQHF,TGTGCCAGCAGTGATGGGACAGGGACTGCTCAGCCCCAGCATTTT
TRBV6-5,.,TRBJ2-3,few,CASSYSFASTDTQYF,TGTGCCAGCAGTTACTCATTCGCTAGCACAGATACGCAGTATTTT
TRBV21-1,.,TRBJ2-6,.,CASSNGGQVSGANVLTF,TGTGCCAGCAGCAATGGGGGACAGGTCTCTGGGGCCAACGTCCTGACTTTC
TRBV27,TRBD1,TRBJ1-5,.,CASSLSRTGGFNQPQHF,TGTGCCAGCAGTTTGTCCCGGACAGGGGGCTTCAATCAGCCCCAGCATTTT
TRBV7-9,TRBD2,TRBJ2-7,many,CASSQEGAGGPNEQYF,TGTGCCAGCAGCCAAGAAGGAGCGGGAGGGCCGAACGAGCAGTACTTC
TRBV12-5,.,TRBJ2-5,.,CASGLVGPEETQYF,TGTGCTAGTGGTTTGGTAGGGCCAGAAGAGACCCAGTACTTC
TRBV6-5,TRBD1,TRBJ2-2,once,CASSWDRGPSGELFF,TGTGCCAGCAGTTGGGACAGGGGACCCTCCGGGGAGCTGTTTTTT
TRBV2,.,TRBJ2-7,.,CASSVWDIEQYF,TGTGCCAGCAGTGTTTGGGACATCGAGCAGTACTTC
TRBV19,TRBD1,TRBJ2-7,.,CASSPGTGDFEQYF,TGTGCCAGTAGTCCCGGGACAGGGGATTTCGAGCAGTACTTC
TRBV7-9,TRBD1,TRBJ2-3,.,CASSPGQGLDTQYF,TGTGCCAGCAGCCCAGGACAGGGTCTAGATACGCAGTATTTT
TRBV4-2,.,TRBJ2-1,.,CASSQGFSGLVDPHSYNEQFF,TGTGCCAGCAGCCAAGGTTTCAGCGGGCTGGTGGATCCCCACTCCTACAATGAGCAGTTCTTC
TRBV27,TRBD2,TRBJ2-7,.,CASSLDVPGLAGDEQYF,TGTGCCAGCAGTTTAGACGTCCCAGGGCTAGCGGGAGACGAGCAGTACTTC
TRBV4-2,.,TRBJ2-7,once,CASSQDRGSNNEQYF,TGTGCCAGCAGCCAAGACCGGGGGAGCAACAACGAGCAGTACTTC
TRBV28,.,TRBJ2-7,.,CASIPLGVGLDPYEQYF,TGTGCCAGCATCCCCCTTGGAGTTGGGTTAGATCCCTACGAGCAGTACTTC
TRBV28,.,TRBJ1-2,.,CASSSRGTANYGYTF,TGTGCCAGCAGTTCCCGGGGCACAGCTAACTATGGCTACACCTTC
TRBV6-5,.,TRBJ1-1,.,CASSWSARHTEAFF,TGTGCCAGCAGTTGGAGTGCCAGGCACACTGAAGCTTTCTTT
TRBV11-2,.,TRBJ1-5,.,CASSPTGPNQPQHF,TGTGCCAGCAGCCCCACGGGACCAAACCAGCCCCAGCATTTT
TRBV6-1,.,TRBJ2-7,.,CASSDWTLLGATYEQYF,TGTGCCAGCAGTGATTGGACCCTGTTAGGGGCGACCTACGAGCAGTACTTC
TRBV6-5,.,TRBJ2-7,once,CASSYGQAARYEQYF,TGTGCCAGCAGTTACGGTCAGGCCGCCCGCTACGAGCAGTACTTC
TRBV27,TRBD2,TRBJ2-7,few,CASKTGGTNEQYF,TGTGCCAGCAAGACGGGAGGAACCAACGAGCAGTACTTC
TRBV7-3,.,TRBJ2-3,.,CASSSLGDTQYF,TGTGCCAGCAGCTCTCTGGGGGATACGCAGTATTTT
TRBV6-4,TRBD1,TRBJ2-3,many,CASSDSPGGQGRDTQYF,TGTGCCAGCAGTGACTCGCCTGGGGGACAGGGCCGGGATACGCAGTATTTT
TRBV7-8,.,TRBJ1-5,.,CASSLYWPFPPAQHF,TGTGCCAGCAGCTTATATTGGCCTTTTCCCCCGGCCCAGCATTTT
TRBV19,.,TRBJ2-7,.,CASSRRHWDTPPGEQYF,TGTGCCAGTAGTAGGAGGCACTGGGACACTCCTCCCGGCGAGCAGTACTTC
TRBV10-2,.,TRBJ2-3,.,CASKPTHDFTDTQYF,TGCGCCAGCAAGCCTACCCACGATTTTACAGATACGCAGTATTTT
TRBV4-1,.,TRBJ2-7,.,CASSQVSGTIREQYF,TGCGCCAGCAGCCAAGTCTCCGGGACAATCCGCGAGCAGTACTTC
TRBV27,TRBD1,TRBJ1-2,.,CASSLGPGQTNYGYTF,TGTGCCAGCAGTTTGGGCCCGGGACAGACTAACTATGGCTACACCTTC
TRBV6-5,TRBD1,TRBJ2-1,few,CASEGTGGAGEQFF,TGTGCCAGCGAAGGGACAGGGGGCGCGGGTGAGCAGTTCTTC
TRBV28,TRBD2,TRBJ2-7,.,CASRYSGRPEQYF,TGTGCCAGCAGGTATAGCGGGAGGCCCGAGCAGTACTTC
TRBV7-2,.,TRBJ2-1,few,CASSPTSWRTQESGEQFF,TGTGCCAGCAGCCCCACCAGCTGGCGGACTCAAGAGTCGGGTGAGCAGTTCTTC
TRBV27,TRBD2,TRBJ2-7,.,CASKLSGRPSYEQYF,TGTGCCAGCAAACTTAGCGGGAGACCCTCCTACGAGCAGTACTTC
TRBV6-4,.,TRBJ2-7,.,CASRMRTSHSSYEQYF,TGTGCCAGCAGAATGAGGACTTCCCATTCCTCCTACGAGCAGTACTTC
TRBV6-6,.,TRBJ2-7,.,CASSYLSPVFSHEQYF,TGTGCCAGCAGTTATCTCAGCCCTGTGTTCTCCCACGAGCAGTACTTC
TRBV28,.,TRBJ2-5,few,CASRDGTDLQETQYF,TGTGCCAGCAGGGACGGGACGGACTTACAAGAGACCCAGTACTTC
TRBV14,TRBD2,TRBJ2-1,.,CASSRASGVNNERFF,TGTGCCAGCAGCCGTGCTAGCGGGGTCAACAATGAGCGGTTCTTC
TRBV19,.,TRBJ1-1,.,CASRGGYHTFF,TGTGCCAGTAGGGGAGGCTATCACACTTTCTTT
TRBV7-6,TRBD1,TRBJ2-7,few,CASSRDSSYEQYF,TGTGCCAGCAGCCGGGACAGCTCCTACGAGCAGTACTTC
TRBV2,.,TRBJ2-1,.,CASIARGFSYNEQFF,TGTGCCAGCATAGCTAGGGGCTTCTCCTACAATGAGCAGTTCTTC
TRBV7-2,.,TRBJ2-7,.,CASSLVEVYEQYF,TGTGCCAGCAGCTTAGTCGAGGTCTACGAGCAGTACTTC
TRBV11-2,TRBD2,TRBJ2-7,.,CASSFRTSGRVSYEQYF,TGTGCCAGCAGCTTTAGGACTAGCGGGAGGGTCTCCTACGAGCAGTACTTC
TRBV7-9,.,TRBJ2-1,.,CASSSDPTEQFF,TGTGCCAGCAGCTCGGACCCCACAGAGCAGTTCTTC
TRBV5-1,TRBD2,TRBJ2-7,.,CASSSTSGMYEQYF,TGCGCCAGCAGCTCAACTAGCGGGATGTACGAGCAGTACTTC
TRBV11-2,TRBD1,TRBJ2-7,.,CASRPTGVSYEQYF,TGTGCCAGCAGGCCGACAGGGGTGTCGTACGAGCAGTACTTC
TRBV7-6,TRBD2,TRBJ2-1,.,CASSLELAGFEQFF,TGTGCCAGCAGCTTAGAACTAGCGGGTTTTGAGCAGTTCTTC
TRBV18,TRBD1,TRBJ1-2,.,CASSLRQGFGGYTF,TGTGCCAGCTCACTCCGACAGGGATTTGGTGGCTACACCTTC
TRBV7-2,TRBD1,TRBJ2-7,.,CASSLTGGGYEQYF,TGTGCCAGCAGCCTTACAGGGGGCGGGTACGAGCAGTACTTC
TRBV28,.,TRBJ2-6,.,CASSQGGGANVLTF,TGTGCCAGCAGCCAGGGTGGCGGGGCCAACGTCCTGACTTTC
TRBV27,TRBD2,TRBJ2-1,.,CASGRGSSGSGEQFF,TGTGCCAGCGGCCGTGGATCTAGCGGGAGTGGTGAGCAGTTCTTC
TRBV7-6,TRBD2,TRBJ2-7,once,CASSLNAGRLAASSYEQYF,TGTGCCAGCAGCTTAAACGCAGGGAGACTAGCGGCCTCCTCCTACGAGCAGTACTTC
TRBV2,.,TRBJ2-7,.,CASSEVSGFGYEQYF,TGTGCCAGCAGTGAAGTGTCAGGGTTCGGGTACGAGCAGTACTTC